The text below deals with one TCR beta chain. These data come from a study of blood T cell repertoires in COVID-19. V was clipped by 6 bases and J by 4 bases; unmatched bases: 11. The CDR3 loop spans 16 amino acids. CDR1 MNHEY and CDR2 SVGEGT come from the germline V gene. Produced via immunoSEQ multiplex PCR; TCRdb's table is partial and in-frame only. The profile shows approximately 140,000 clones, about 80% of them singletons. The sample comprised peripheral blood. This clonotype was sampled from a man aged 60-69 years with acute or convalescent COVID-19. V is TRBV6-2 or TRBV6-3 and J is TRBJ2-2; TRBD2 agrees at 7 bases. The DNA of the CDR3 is TGTGCCAGCAGCCTAATCGACGGGAGGATCACCGGGGAGCTGTTTTTT. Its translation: CASSLIDGRITGELFF.